The 3 T cell receptor beta chains presented below share a single source sample, sequenced in a study of T cells in Graves' hyperthyroidism and ophthalmopathy. Amplification of TCR beta CDR3 regions was performed using RNA transcripts as template. The study used the HTBI primer set for a first-round RT-PCR of the TCR CDR3. MiXCR, run by TCRdb on the multiplex PCR reads, gives a single entry per CDR3 protein. Here the sample spans just under 750,000 distinct CDR3 sequences, approximately 36% being singletons. The sample was blood. All receptors derive from a woman in her 40s with Graves' hyperthyroidism.

A few counts support this clonotype. The chain links TRBV9 to TRBJ1-5; no firm D call. The V and J ends lost 7 bases and 4 bases respectively, with 9 bases between them. The CDR3 length is 12 residues. Germline lookup yields CDR1 SGDLS and CDR2 YYNGEE. The CDR3 DNA follows: TGTGCCAGCTCGGCGGAAAATCAGCCCCAGCATTTT. This gives the protein CASSAENQPQHF.

In DNA, the CDR3 is TGTGCCAGCGGGCAGGAGGGCGGAAACACCATATATTTT. As protein: CASGQEGGNTIYF. This chain joins TRBV6-6 and TRBJ1-3; D gene unclear. Germline CDR1 reads MNHNY; CDR2 reads SVGAGI (reference sequence). Trimming removed 8 bases at V and 4 bases at J, with 12 bases between. The CDR3 has 13 amino acids.

A few counts support this clonotype. J is TRBJ1-2 and V is TRBV6-5; D might be TRBD1 (5 bases). Deletions cut 0 bases from V and 3 bases from J, with 11 bases between. The germline V gene encodes CDR1 MNHEY and CDR2 SVGAGI. This CDR3 is built from 15 residues. The CDR3 DNA reads as TGTGCCAGCAGTTACTCTTCTTTGGGGGACTATGGCTACACCTTC. Its translation: CASSYSSLGDYGYTF.